This T cell receptor (beta chain) was recovered during a study of shared clonotypes between healthy human individuals. The CDR3 is made up of 16 amino acids. Germline CDR1 and CDR2: SGHRS and YFSETQ. V gave up 4 bases and J gave up 2 bases; unmatched junction bases: 4. Profiled with immunoSEQ multiplex PCR; TCRdb holds only in-frame clones, not every one. The sample holds around 940,000 clones, about 80% seen once. Study donors comprised healthy, HIV-negative adults devoid of recent acute infection or vaccination. This chain connects TRBV5-1 to TRBJ1-3; 12 bases line up with TRBD1. The TCR comes from a man younger than 30 in good health. Sequenced: memory CD4+ T cells sorted from blood. Described subset: CD45RA-negative fraction. The CDR3: CASSPGDRGPGNTIYF. As DNA, the CDR3 is TGCGCCAGCAGCCCCGGGGACAGGGGGCCTGGAAACACCATATATTTT.